This T cell receptor (beta chain) comes out of a study of shared T cell receptors in the human thymus. CDR1 is LNHNV, CDR2 YYDKDF, per germline (reference sequence). The junction had 11 bases not matched to a gene; V was cut back by 0 bases and J by 1 base. This CDR3 spans 18 amino acids. The repertoire was sequenced with immunoSEQ multiplex PCR; TCRdb's copy has only in-frame clones and lacks some. The sample consists of under 850,000 clones, approximately 90% of them appearing once. This sample also belongs to another study, concerning human thymus T cells. Per that study: Healthy Finnish infants undergoing corrective surgery for congenital heart defects were used as donors. Resections from corrective heart surgery supplied the thymus tissue. Thymic and blood repertoires appeared to show biased V and J gene usage. There were highly overlapping thymic repertoires among unrelated individuals, as related research reported.

The chain joins TRBV15 to TRBJ1-1; 7 positions match TRBD1. Sequenced input: thymocytes. The receptor was isolated from a boy younger than two with a congenital heart defect. The chain's CDR3 is CATSRDHSQGKKNTEAFF. DNA of the CDR3: TGTGCCACCAGCAGAGATCACTCACAGGGGAAGAAGAACACTGAAGCTTTCTTT.